These 21 T cell receptor beta chains came from one sample sequenced in a study of monozygotic twins with inflammatory bowel disease. For each CDR3 protein, TCRdb gives one entry from its re-call of the 5' RACE reads, without DNA. This sample's clone table lists approximately 420,000 distinct CDR3 sequences. The specimen was blood. The source is a human donor with ulcerative colitis or Crohn's disease, or a healthy co-twin of an affected twin (not recorded which).

The chain couples TRBV12-3 or TRBV12-4 to TRBJ2-7; the TCRdb call, TRBD1, lacks DNA for checking. The CDR3 runs to 13 residues. Here the CDR3 reads CASNHPPSYEQYF.

The chain uses TRBV5-1 and TRBJ2-7; TCRdb outputs TRBD2, but without DNA this stays unchecked. Per germline, CDR1 SGHRS and CDR2 YFSETQ. The CDR3 covers 15 residues. The chain's CDR3 is CASSFASGTSWEQYF.

The rearrangement joins TRBV11-3 to TRBJ2-1. Germline CDR1 SGHNT, CDR2 YENEEA. The CDR3 is 13 residues long. The CDR3 sequence is CASSPSLVNEQFF.

The gene calls are TRBV2 and TRBJ1-1. The germline V gene encodes CDR1 SNHLY and CDR2 FYNNEI. The CDR3 is 13 residues long. The CDR3 reads CASRTSWNTEAFF.

The rearrangement links TRBV30 to TRBJ2-2; the D call of TRBD1 rests on TCRdb alone, since no DNA is present to check it. This CDR3 is 12 amino acids long. Germline lookup yields CDR1 GTSNPN and CDR2 SVGIG (reference sequence). The CDR3 spells CAWSGGPQPLFF.

The chain uses TRBV20-1 and TRBJ2-1; the D call from TCRdb, TRBD2, cannot be confirmed without DNA. Germline loops: CDR1 DFQATT, CDR2 SNEGSKA (reference sequence). The length of the CDR3 is 17 residues. CDR3 sequence reads: CSAEPLLAGSSYNEQFF.

The chain uses TRBV18 and TRBJ1-2. The CDR3 extends over 16 amino acids. Germline lookup yields CDR1 KGHSH and CDR2 LQKENI. The CDR3 here is CASSPQGSLAWDGYTF. The whole variable domain, filled in from reference TRBV18 and TRBJ1-2, reads NAGVMQNPRHLVRRRGQEARLRCSPMKGHSHVYWYRQLPEEGLKFMVYLQKENIIDESGMPKERFSAEFPKEGPSILRIQQVVRGDSAAYFCASSPQGSLAWDGYTFGSGTRLTVV.

The J gene is TRBJ2-2, the V gene TRBV7-2; TCRdb's D call of TRBD2 is untestable without DNA. The CDR3 has 17 amino acids. CDR1 and CDR2 (germline): SGHTA, FQGNSA. CDR3: CASSPYRTSGDTGELFF.

The chain carries TRBV7-2 and TRBJ2-5; TCRdb picks TRBD1, but there is no DNA to check that call. Germline V gene data show CDR1 as SGHTA and CDR2 as FQGNSA. The CDR3 is 13 amino acids. CDR3 loop: CASSLNSGETQYF. Looking up the rest from reference TRBV7-2 and TRBJ2-5 gives the full variable domain: GAGVSQSPSNKVTEKGKDVELRCDPISGHTALYWYRQSLGQGLEFLIYFQGNSAPDKSGLPSDRFSAERTGGSVSTLTIQRTQQEDSAVYLCASSLNSGETQYFGPGTRLLVL.

The chain has TRBV28 and TRBJ1-2; without DNA, the TCRdb call of TRBD1 cannot be checked. The CDR3 is 15 amino acids. Looked up from germline, CDR1 is MDHEN and CDR2 is SYDVKM. Here the CDR3 reads CASTLGQGHFYGYTF.

The CDR3 region is CSATGTIRRVLNEQFF. This chain connects TRBV20-1 to TRBJ2-1; TCRdb calls TRBD1, which cannot be checked without DNA. Germline-derived CDR1 and CDR2 are DFQATT and SNEGSKA (reference sequence). The CDR3 totals 16 residues.

The chain couples TRBV6-2 or TRBV6-3 to TRBJ2-4; TCRdb picks TRBD1, but there is no DNA to check that call. There are 17 residues in the CDR3. CDR1 is MNHEY, CDR2 SVGEGT, per germline. CDR3 in amino acids: CASSYPRAQTPPNIQYF.

The chain combines TRBV19 with TRBJ1-1; no DNA is available, so the TRBD1 call from TCRdb remains unchecked. The CDR3 contains 16 residues. The germline gives CDR1 LNHDA, CDR2 SQIVND (reference sequence). This CDR3 is CASTVNTGQMNTEAFF.

The chain recombines TRBV30 with TRBJ1-6. Germline V lookup: CDR1 GTSNPN, CDR2 SVGIG (reference sequence). This CDR3 region has 12 residues. CDR3 loop: CAWSVDFSPLHF.

The rearrangement links TRBV5-4 to TRBJ2-3. This CDR3 spans 14 amino acids. From germline, CDR1 is SGHNT and CDR2 YYREEE (reference sequence). The CDR3 reads CASSLAEVPDTQYF. The complete variable domain, with remaining parts taken from reference TRBV5-4 and TRBJ2-3, reads ETGVTQSPTHLIKTRGQQVTLRCSSQSGHNTVSWYQQALGQGPQFIFQYYREEENGRGNFPPRFSGLQFPNYSSELNVNALELDDSALYLCASSLAEVPDTQYFGPGTRLTVL.

The V gene is TRBV30, the J gene TRBJ1-1; TCRdb calls TRBD1, which cannot be checked without DNA. Looked up from germline, CDR1 is GTSNPN and CDR2 is SVGIG (reference sequence). CDR3 size: 14 residues. CDR3: CARTGGLGGTEAFF.

The V gene is TRBV15, the J gene TRBJ2-5; TCRdb calls TRBD1, which cannot be checked without DNA. The CDR3 totals 12 residues. CDR1 LNHNV and CDR2 YYDKDF come from the germline V gene (reference sequence). The CDR3 loop reads CATSRGEETQYF.

V and J are TRBV20-1 and TRBJ1-5. The germline gives CDR1 DFQATT, CDR2 SNEGSKA (reference sequence). The CDR3 totals 16 residues. CDR3 in amino acids: CSATLLPQGFDQPQHF.

The chain couples TRBV7-2 to TRBJ1-2; TCRdb's D call, TRBD1, is unchecked because there is no DNA. CDR1 is SGHTA and CDR2 is FQGNSA in the germline V gene. The CDR3 extends over 13 amino acids. The CDR3 here is CASSLRTRSGYTF.

The chain has TRBV2 and TRBJ2-3; TCRdb picks TRBD1, but there is no DNA to check that call. This CDR3 spans 15 amino acids. CDR1 SNHLY and CDR2 FYNNEI come from the germline V gene. The CDR3 spells CASKPGTGRTDTQYF.

V usage is TRBV2 and J usage is TRBJ1-3; the D call of TRBD1 rests on TCRdb alone, since no DNA is present to check it. Looked up from germline, CDR1 is SNHLY and CDR2 is FYNNEI. There are 13 residues in the CDR3. The CDR3 region is CASGKGSGNTIYF. The full variable domain, completed using reference TRBV2 and TRBJ1-3, is EPEVTQTPSHQVTQMGQEVILRCVPISNHLYFYWYRQILGQKVEFLVSFYNNEISEKSEIFDDQFSVERPDGSNFTLKIRSTKLEDSAMYFCASGKGSGNTIYFGEGSWLTVV.